The rows below give T cell receptor beta chains drawn from one sample of a study of cytomegalovirus exposure and HLA in healthy donors. The assay was immunoSEQ multiplex PCR, and TCRdb's table has in-frame clones only and misses some. Seen here are about 140,000 clones, 77% observed once, and the top ten hold 3.5% to 5%. The sample was PBMCs. These receptors were taken from a male donor in good health and CMV-seronegative. Both conserved end residues are part of each CDR3. D genes are given only for firm matches. Size tells how often a clone was seen (once, few, many) or the class of an expanded clone, and some rows leave it out.

v_gene	len	d_gene	j_gene	abundance	CDR3nt	CDR3aa
TRBV19	14	TRBD1	TRBJ1-2	-	TGTGCCAGTGGGGACAGGGAGGAGTACTATGGCTACACCTTC	CASGDREEYYGYTF
TRBV6-4	15	-	TRBJ2-7	-	TGTGCCAGCAGAACAAACAGGTACGGGCCGAACGAGCAGTACTTC	CASRTNRYGPNEQYF
TRBV7-2	17	TRBD1	TRBJ2-7	-	TGTGCCAGCAGCTTAGTAGTGGGACAGGGAAGCTCCTACGAGCAGTACTTC	CASSLVVGQGSSYEQYF
TRBV18	16	-	TRBJ1-5	-	TGTGCCAGCTCACGATCCGGGACACGAAGCAATCAGCCCCAGCATTTT	CASSRSGTRSNQPQHF
TRBV10-3	13	-	TRBJ2-3	-	TGTGCCATCAGTGAGTCGGAGTTAGATACGCAGTATTTT	CAISESELDTQYF
TRBV2	11	-	TRBJ2-7	-	TGTGCCAGCAGTTCAGACTTCGAACAGTACTTC	CASSSDFEQYF
TRBV9	15	-	TRBJ1-2	-	TGTGCCAGCAGCGTAGAGGCAGGCCCCGAGGGTGGCTACACCTTC	CASSVEAGPEGGYTF
TRBV7-7	16	TRBD1	TRBJ1-5	-	TGTGCTAGCAGCACCCAGGGGGCGAGGAGCAATCAGCCCCAGCATTTT	CASSTQGARSNQPQHF
TRBV7-9	15	TRBD2	TRBJ2-5	-	TGTGCCAGCAGCTTAGGGACTAGACCTCAAGAGACCCAGTACTTC	CASSLGTRPQETQYF
TRBV6-5	16	TRBD2	TRBJ2-1	-	TGTGCCAGCAGTTTACTAGCGGGAGGATATAAAAATGAGCAGTTCTTC	CASSLLAGGYKNEQFF
TRBV5-4	13	TRBD1	TRBJ1-1	-	TGTGCCAGCAGCTCCACCAGGGGGACCCAAGCTTTCTTT	CASSSTRGTQAFF
TRBV6-1	16	-	TRBJ2-7	-	TGTGCCAGCAGTGCGCCCACAGTAGAAAGAACCTACGAGCAGTACTTC	CASSAPTVERTYEQYF
TRBV15	14	-	TRBJ1-2	few	TGTGCCACCAGCACGGATACAGTCGACTATGGCTACACCTTC	CATSTDTVDYGYTF
TRBV7-9	13	-	TRBJ2-3	-	TGTTCCAGCAGCTTCAGGGACACAGATACGCAGTATTTT	CSSSFRDTDTQYF
TRBV7-2	17	TRBD2	TRBJ2-7	-	TGTGCCAGCAGCTTAATAAGGGAGCGGGGACCCTTGTACGAGCAGTACTTC	CASSLIRERGPLYEQYF
TRBV5-4	15	-	TRBJ2-7	-	TGTGCCAGCAGCTTGGTTGGTTCGGCAGGGCGCGAGCAGTACTTC	CASSLVGSAGREQYF
TRBV7-9	15	TRBD1	TRBJ1-4	-	TGTGCCAGCAGCCCCGGGACAGCGCTTAATGAAAAACTGTTTTTT	CASSPGTALNEKLFF
TRBV2	15	-	TRBJ2-6	-	TGTGCCAGCAGGGCCTCCCCCTCTGGGGCCAACGTCCTGACTTTC	CASRASPSGANVLTF
TRBV10-3	16	TRBD1	TRBJ1-4	-	TGTGCCATCAAGGGGGCAGGGGAAAGTGGTAATGAAAAACTGTTTTTT	CAIKGAGESGNEKLFF
TRBV7-9	15	TRBD2	TRBJ2-7	-	TGTTCCAGCAGTTATGCCGGTGGGACTAGCAGCGAGCAGTACTTC	CSSSYAGGTSSEQYF
TRBV6-6	13	TRBD1	TRBJ2-5	-	TGTGCCAGCAGTTTGACAGGGATAGAGACCCAGTACTTC	CASSLTGIETQYF
TRBV6-5	13	TRBD1	TRBJ1-2	-	TGTGCCAGCAGCCCACAGGGGCACTATGGCTACACCTTC	CASSPQGHYGYTF
TRBV27	14	-	TRBJ1-2	-	TGTGCCAGCAGTTTATCCCCAGACACCTATGGCTACACCTTC	CASSLSPDTYGYTF
TRBV7-2	15	-	TRBJ1-2	-	TGTGCCAGCAGCCCCGAGCGGGGGCGTAAGGCTGGCTACACCTTC	CASSPERGRKAGYTF
TRBV7-9	14	TRBD2	TRBJ2-3	few	TGTGCCAGCAGCTGGACTAGCGTCACAGATACGCAGTATTTT	CASSWTSVTDTQYF
TRBV5-6	14	-	TRBJ2-5	-	TGTGCCAGCAGCTTGCAGGGATCCCTAGAGACCCAGTACTTC	CASSLQGSLETQYF
TRBV18	12	-	TRBJ2-3	-	TGTGCCAGCTCACCATCTGCAGATACGCAGTATTTT	CASSPSADTQYF
TRBV7-7	17	-	TRBJ2-2	-	TGTGCTAGCAGCTTAGCCCTGGCAGGGGGGAGAACCGGGGAGCTGTTTTTT	CASSLALAGGRTGELFF
TRBV18	14	-	TRBJ1-1	-	TGTGCCAGCTCACCACGGGGGCTGGTCACTGAAGCTTTCTTT	CASSPRGLVTEAFF
TRBV7-9	12	-	TRBJ2-7	-	TGTGCCAGCAGCTTACAGGGGTACGAGCAGTACTTC	CASSLQGYEQYF
TRBV7-3	13	TRBD2	TRBJ2-3	-	TGTGCCAGCAGCTCAGGCGGGGGGGATACGCAGTATTTT	CASSSGGGDTQYF
TRBV4-1	16	TRBD2	TRBJ2-2	-	TGCGCCAGCAGCCAAACTAGCGGGAGACAGGGCGGGGAGCTGTTTTTT	CASSQTSGRQGGELFF
TRBV18	13	TRBD1	TRBJ2-5	-	TGTGCCAGCTCACGGGACAGGCAAGAGACCCAGTACTTC	CASSRDRQETQYF
TRBV9	14	-	TRBJ1-6	-	TGTGCCAGCAGCGAGGACGGGCGGGATTCACCCCTCCACTTT	CASSEDGRDSPLHF
TRBV5-1	14	-	TRBJ2-1	-	TGCGCCAGCAGCTCCTCGGCTGGAGGCAATGAGCAGTTCTTC	CASSSSAGGNEQFF
TRBV9	16	TRBD1	TRBJ2-3	-	TGTGCCAGCAGCGCTACCGGGACAGGGCTCACAGATACGCAGTATTTT	CASSATGTGLTDTQYF
TRBV4-2	15	TRBD1	TRBJ1-2	-	TGTGCCAGCAGCCAAGCCGGACAGGGAGACTATGGCTACACCTTC	CASSQAGQGDYGYTF
TRBV5-1	14	-	TRBJ1-1	-	TGCGCCAGCAGCTTGGACAGGGCGAACACTGAAGCTTTCTTT	CASSLDRANTEAFF
TRBV7-9	14	-	TRBJ1-2	-	TGTGCCAGCAGCTTACCCAGGGAGGGAATTGGCTACACCTTC	CASSLPREGIGYTF